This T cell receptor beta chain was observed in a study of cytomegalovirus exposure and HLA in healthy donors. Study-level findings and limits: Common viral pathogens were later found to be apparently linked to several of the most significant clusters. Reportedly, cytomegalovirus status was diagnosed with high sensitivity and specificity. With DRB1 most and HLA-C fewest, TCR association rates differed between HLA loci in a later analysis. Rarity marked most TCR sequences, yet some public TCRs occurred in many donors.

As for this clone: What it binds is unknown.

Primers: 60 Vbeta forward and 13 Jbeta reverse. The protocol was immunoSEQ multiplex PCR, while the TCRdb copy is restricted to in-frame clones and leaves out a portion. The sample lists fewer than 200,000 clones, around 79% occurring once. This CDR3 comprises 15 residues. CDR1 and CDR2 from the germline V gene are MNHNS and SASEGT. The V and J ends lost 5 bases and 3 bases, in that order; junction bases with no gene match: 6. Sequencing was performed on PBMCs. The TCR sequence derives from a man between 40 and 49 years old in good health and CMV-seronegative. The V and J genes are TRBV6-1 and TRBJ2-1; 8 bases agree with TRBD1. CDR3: CASSPNRGSYNEQFF. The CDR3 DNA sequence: TGTGCCAGCAGTCCTAACAGGGGGAGCTACAATGAGCAGTTCTTC.